The text below deals with one T cell receptor beta chain. Its target is unknown. CDR3 length: 15 amino acids. Germline V gene lookup returns CDR1 KGHSH and CDR2 LQKENI. Trimming removed 0 bases from V and 5 bases from J; junction bases left unmatched: 5. Indicated treatment: some 19 received Ad26.COV2.S at low or high dose, single or two shots; roughly five received placebo; per-sample allocation not given. Samples came from day 63 after the first vaccine or placebo injection. Whoever gave the sample was an adult aged 18-55 years in Boston. The study used a vaccine consisting of an Ad26 vector that expressed Wuhan-strain SARS-CoV-2 spike. This record belongs to a study of Ad26.COV2.S vaccination and SARS-CoV-2 variants. Study-wide context: The COV1001 Ad26.COV2.S trial arm included the donor.

Study observations and caveats: Placebo recipients trailed vaccine recipients in spike-specific TCR breadth.

Profiling relied on immunoSEQ multiplex PCR, and the TCRdb table lists in-frame clones only, not all of them. The sample lists about 420,000 clones; 88% were seen once. The sequence was obtained from a person aged 18-60 years who received the Ad26.COV2.S COVID-19 vaccine or a placebo. The rearrangement links TRBV18 to TRBJ2-7; TRBD1 aligns across 9 bases. The source material was peripheral blood, sampled in a trial of Ad26.COV2.S vaccine versus placebo. The CDR3 DNA is TGTGCCAGCTCACCACCGACAGGGGGGATGGACGAGCAGTACTTC. Protein: CASSPPTGGMDEQYF.